Following are 26 T cell receptor beta chains from one sample sequenced in a study of human T cells and chemical hapten exposure. Using its own MiXCR run on the RACE reads, TCRdb lists one record per CDR3 protein. Of 180,000 or so distinct CDR3 sequences listed, around 30% are singletons. The time point denotes: pre-sensitization, week 0. The treatment: therapeutic diphenylcyclopropenone sensitization with weekly scalp DPC. The source was whole blood, collected in connection with sensitization to the hapten diphenylcyclopropenone (DPC). The receptors derive from a woman under 40 with alopecia areata. Some clones in this sample may be carry-over from other donors' samples.

V and J are TRBV5-4 and TRBJ2-3; TRBD1 matches at 10 bases. Germline loops: CDR1 SGHNT, CDR2 YYREEE (reference sequence). This CDR3 comprises 15 residues. The V gene end was trimmed by 4 bases and the J gene end by 6 bases; junction bases not matched to a gene: 8. The CDR3 DNA sequence: TGTGCCAGCAGCCGCCCGACAGGGGGCATGGATACGCAGTATTTT. It specifies CASSRPTGGMDTQYF.

The chain uses TRBV12-3 or TRBV12-4 and TRBJ1-1; no firm D call. The CDR3 covers 11 residues. V was shortened by 5 bases and J by 5 bases, with 6 bases between the two germline ends. The CDR3 protein is CASSQRTEAFF. Written as DNA, the CDR3 is TGTGCCAGCAGTCAGAGGACTGAAGCTTTCTTT.

The J gene is TRBJ2-2, the V gene TRBV29-1; a weak D match, TRBD1 (5 bases). The germline CDR1 and CDR2 sequences are SQVTM and ANQGSEA. CDR3 length equals 13 residues. Trimming stripped 6 bases from V and 4 bases from J, with 12 bases between. The CDR3 here is CSVDSLGTGELFF. DNA of the CDR3: TGCAGCGTAGACAGTCTTGGCACCGGGGAGCTGTTTTTT.

This chain connects TRBV7-2 to TRBJ1-6; 7 bases fit TRBD1. The CDR3 has 14 amino acids. V was pared by 6 bases and J by 11 bases, with 10 bases of the junction left unmatched. Looked up from germline, CDR1 is SGHTA and CDR2 is FQGNSA. In DNA, the CDR3 is TGTGCCAGCAGGGAGTGGGACAGAGAGACACCCCTCCACTTT. Translation: CASREWDRETPLHF. Full variable domain (missing parts from reference TRBV7-2 and TRBJ1-6): GAGVSQSPSNKVTEKGKDVELRCDPISGHTALYWYRQSLGQGLEFLIYFQGNSAPDKSGLPSDRFSAERTGGSVSTLTIQRTQQEDSAVYLCASREWDRETPLHFGNGTRLTVT.

The V call is TRBV4-3, the J call TRBJ1-5; D unclear. Germline CDR1 LGHNA, CDR2 YSLEER. V shed 0 bases and J shed 0 bases, with 9 bases lying between them. The CDR3 is made up of 16 amino acids. The CDR3 nucleotides read TGCGCCAGCAGCCAAGATATTGGGATTAGCAATCAGCCCCAGCATTTT. Amino acid sequence: CASSQDIGISNQPQHF.

The rearrangement links TRBV7-2 to TRBJ1-1; TRBD1 is a possible D gene (5 bases). The CDR3 runs to 14 residues. Germline V gives CDR1 SGHTA, CDR2 FQGNSA. The ends were cut back, 1 base at V and 9 bases at J, with 15 bases in the middle. For the CDR3, the DNA is TGTGCCAGCAGCTTAGGCACGTCTGTGGGACAAGCTTTCTTT. Its translation is CASSLGTSVGQAFF.

J is TRBJ1-4 and V is TRBV28, with D perhaps TRBD1 (6 bases). Germline V gene data show CDR1 as MDHEN and CDR2 as SYDVKM. Trimming shortened V by 5 bases and J by 7 bases, and 23 bases separated the two germline ends. The length of the CDR3 is 17 residues. DNA of the CDR3: TGTGCCAGCAGTCCCTTACCCCTCGGGGGGCTTTCTGAAAAACTGTTTTTT. This translates into CASSPLPLGGLSEKLFF.

The chain joins TRBV7-2 to TRBJ1-2; D gene uncertain. Per the germline V gene, CDR1 is SGHTA and CDR2 is FQGNSA. The CDR3 totals 13 residues. Trimming shortened V by 5 bases and J by 3 bases, and 10 bases separated the two germline ends. CDR3 DNA: TGTGCCAGCAGCGCCCGATCTTACTATGGCTACACCTTC. It codes for CASSARSYYGYTF. The full variable domain, in which reference TRBV7-2 and TRBJ1-2 provide the parts outside the CDR3, is GAGVSQSPSNKVTEKGKDVELRCDPISGHTALYWYRQSLGQGLEFLIYFQGNSAPDKSGLPSDRFSAERTGGSVSTLTIQRTQQEDSAVYLCASSARSYYGYTFGSGTRLTVV.

This clonotype was detected only a few times. The chain carries TRBV4-3 and TRBJ1-2; 7 bases line up with TRBD1. The ends lost 4 bases at V and 4 bases at J; junction bases unmatched: 9. The CDR3 is 15 residues long. Germline assignment: CDR1 LGHNA and CDR2 YSLEER. CDR3 bases: TGCGCCAGCAGCCCCGCGACAGGGAACCCCTATGGCTACACCTTC. This codes for CASSPATGNPYGYTF.

This clonotype was seen a few times. The chain combines TRBV6-2 or TRBV6-3 with TRBJ1-1; D not resolved. V was shortened by 5 bases and J by 5 bases, with 12 bases between the two germline ends. Germline V gives CDR1 MNHEY, CDR2 SVGEGT. This CDR3 comprises 13 residues. In DNA form, the CDR3 reads TGTGCCAGCAGTGAAGGAGCTGGGACTGAAGCTTTCTTT. It encodes CASSEGAGTEAFF.

The chain is built from TRBV5-1 and TRBJ2-3; TRBD1 is a possible D gene (6 bases). V lost 4 bases and J 3 bases, leaving 12 bases between the germline ends. CDR3 length equals 14 residues. CDR1 is SGHRS and CDR2 is YFSETQ in the germline V gene. CDR3 nucleotides: TGCGCCAGCAGCCCCGGACAGAGAACAGATACGCAGTATTTT. The encoded protein is CASSPGQRTDTQYF.

This clonotype has just a few counts. V is TRBV5-6 and J is TRBJ1-2, with D possibly TRBD1 on 6 matching bases. The ends were cut back, 0 bases at V and 2 bases at J, with 17 bases in the middle. CDR3 size: 17 residues. Germline-derived CDR1 and CDR2 are SGHDT and YYEEEE. In DNA, the CDR3 is TGTGCCAGCAGCTTGGCCAGGGGTGGCAGCTGGAACTATGGCTACACCTTC. Protein sequence: CASSLARGGSWNYGYTF.

The genes are TRBV6-1 and TRBJ2-3, with 13 bases matching TRBD2. This CDR3 region has 16 residues. V lost 1 base and J lost 7; bases outside the gene matches: 5. CDR1 and CDR2 (germline): MNHNS, SASEGT. DNA of the CDR3: TGTGCCAGCAGTGAAGGGACTAGCGGGAGTGGATATACGCAGTATTTT. Translation: CASSEGTSGSGYTQYF.

This sequence joins TRBV28 and TRBJ1-5; D not certain. The germline gives CDR1 MDHEN, CDR2 SYDVKM. The CDR3 is 13 amino acids. Trimming cost V 5 bases and J 7 bases, with 12 bases left between them. The CDR3 is CASSTPGGQPQHF. Here the CDR3 DNA reads TGTGCCAGCAGTACCCCTGGTGGGCAGCCCCAGCATTTT.

The chain recombines TRBV12-3 or TRBV12-4 with TRBJ1-4; D possibly corresponds to TRBD1 (6 bases). Trimming pared 6 bases from V and 4 bases from J, leaving 9 bases between. The CDR3 spans 13 residues. The chain's CDR3 is CASSLDSNEKLFF. The CDR3 nucleotides read TGTGCCAGCAGCCTGGACAGTAATGAAAAACTGTTTTTT.

The chain carries TRBV6-5 and TRBJ2-1; D is unresolved. Between the trimmed V and J ends, which lost 2 bases and 8 bases, there was a span of 4 bases. In germline, CDR1 is MNHEY, CDR2 SVGAGI. The CDR3 has 11 residues. The CDR3 nucleotides are TGTGCCAGCAGTTACAGGCATGAGCAGTTCTTC. It is translated as CASSYRHEQFF.

This clonotype was recorded a few times. V usage is TRBV6-5 and J usage is TRBJ2-7, with TRBD2 identical over 7 bases. V shed 2 bases and J 3 bases; nucleotides not matched to a gene: 4. The CDR3 contains 14 residues. CDR1 is MNHEY, CDR2 SVGAGI, per germline. As DNA, the CDR3 is TGTGCCAGCAGTTACGGGGGGGAGGGCTACGAGCAGTACTTC. Its protein product is CASSYGGEGYEQYF.

The chain couples TRBV29-1 to TRBJ2-3, with TRBD1 matching over 10 bases. Germline V gene sequence: CDR1 SQVTM, CDR2 ANQGSEA. Germline trimming cut 7 bases from V and 6 bases from J; bases unmatched to any gene: 13. This CDR3 has 15 residues. The CDR3 is CSGNVGTGAWDTQYF. The DNA of the CDR3 is TGCAGCGGAAATGTAGGGACAGGGGCTTGGGATACGCAGTATTTT.

The chain has TRBV7-3 and TRBJ2-1, with TRBD1 identical over 8 bases. The CDR3 totals 14 residues. V was clipped by 5 bases and J by 9 bases; unmatched bases: 9. Germline values: CDR1 SGHTA, CDR2 FQGTGA. CDR3 residues: CASSGYPGGSEQFF. CDR3 nucleotides: TGTGCCAGCAGCGGATATCCAGGGGGCTCTGAGCAGTTCTTC.

The rearrangement uses TRBV3-1 and TRBJ1-4, with a possible D match to TRBD1 (6 bases). The germline V gene encodes CDR1 LGHDT and CDR2 YNNKEL (reference sequence). Trimming removed 2 bases from V and 7 bases from J, with 32 bases in between. This CDR3 is built from 21 residues. The CDR3 loop reads CASSQRLEGGTNWALFEKLFF. The DNA for the CDR3 is TGTGCCAGCAGCCAACGACTGGAGGGGGGTACAAATTGGGCCCTTTTTGAAAAACTGTTTTTT. The entire variable domain, with the rest obtained from reference TRBV3-1 and TRBJ1-4, is as follows: DTAVSQTPKYLVTQMGNDKSIKCEQNLGHDTMYWYKQDSKKFLKIMFSYNNKELIINETVPNRFSPKSPDKAHLNLHINSLELGDSAVYFCASSQRLEGGTNWALFEKLFFGSGTQLSVL.

This clonotype has a single count. The chain joins TRBV5-1 to TRBJ1-5, with 8 bases lining up with TRBD1. After removal of 4 bases from V and 3 bases from J, the junction contained 6 bases not matched to a gene. Per the germline V gene, CDR1 is SGHRS and CDR2 is YFSETQ. The length of the CDR3 is 15 residues. The CDR3 sequence is CASSRTGSPNQPQHF. CDR3 coding DNA: TGCGCCAGCAGCCGGACAGGGTCCCCCAATCAGCCCCAGCATTTT.

The chain is built from TRBV7-2 and TRBJ2-7, with D perhaps TRBD1 (6 bases). The CDR3 spans 15 residues. Per the germline V gene, CDR1 is SGHTA and CDR2 is FQGNSA. Between the trimmed V and J ends, which lost 1 base and 0 bases, there was a span of 10 bases. Here the CDR3 reads CASSLVQGSSYEQYF. DNA for the CDR3: TGTGCCAGCAGCTTAGTACAGGGCAGCTCCTACGAGCAGTACTTC.

The chain employs TRBV7-7 and TRBJ2-3; tentatively, D is TRBD1 or TRBD2 (5 bases each). The CDR3 runs 15 residues. Germline V gene data show CDR1 as SSHAT and CDR2 as FNYEAQ (reference sequence). Trimming stripped 1 base from V and 2 bases from J, with 10 bases between. The CDR3 protein is CASSLGLGTTDTQYF. As DNA, the CDR3 is TGTGCCAGCAGCTTAGGTCTCGGGACCACAGATACGCAGTATTTT.

This chain links TRBV12-5 with TRBJ2-5; D not resolved. This CDR3 is 11 amino acids long. V dropped 0 bases and J dropped 4 bases, with 0 bases sitting between them. The germline V gene encodes CDR1 LGHNT and CDR2 FRNRAP. CDR3 loop: CASGLVETQYF. In DNA form, the CDR3 reads TGTGCTAGTGGTTTGGTAGAGACCCAGTACTTC.

This sequence joins TRBV6-6 and TRBJ2-7; a possible D gene is TRBD1 (6 bases). The CDR3 covers 15 residues. V lost 8 bases, J lost 2 bases, and 19 bases lay in between. Germline V gene sequence: CDR1 MNHNY, CDR2 SVGAGI (reference sequence). CDR3 protein: CASAPSGEWAYEQYF. The CDR3 DNA follows: TGTGCCAGCGCGCCCTCAGGGGAGTGGGCCTACGAGCAGTACTTC.

V usage is TRBV28 and J usage is TRBJ1-5; D gene unclear. The V end lost 7 bases, the J end lost 7 bases, and 14 bases lay between the germline ends. This CDR3 has 13 residues. CDR1 is MDHEN, CDR2 SYDVKM, per germline. The DNA for the CDR3 is TGTGCCAGCAAACAACAAGGAGGACAGCCCCAGCATTTT. Its translation: CASKQQGGQPQHF.